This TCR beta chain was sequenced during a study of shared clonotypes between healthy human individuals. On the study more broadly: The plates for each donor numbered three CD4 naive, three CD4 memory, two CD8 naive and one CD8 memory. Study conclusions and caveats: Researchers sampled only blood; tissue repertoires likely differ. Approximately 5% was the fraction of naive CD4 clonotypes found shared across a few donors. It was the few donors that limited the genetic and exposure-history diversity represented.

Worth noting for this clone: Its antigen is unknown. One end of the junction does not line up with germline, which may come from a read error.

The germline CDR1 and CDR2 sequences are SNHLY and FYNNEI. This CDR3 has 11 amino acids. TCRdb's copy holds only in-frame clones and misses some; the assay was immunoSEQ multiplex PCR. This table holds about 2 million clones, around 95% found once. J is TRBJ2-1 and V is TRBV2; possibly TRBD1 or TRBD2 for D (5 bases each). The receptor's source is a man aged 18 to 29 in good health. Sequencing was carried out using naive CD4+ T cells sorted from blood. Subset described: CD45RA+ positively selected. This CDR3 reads CASSTGTSCIF. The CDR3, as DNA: TGTGCCAGCAGTACCGGGACCAGCTGTATCTTC.